These T cell receptor beta chains were read from a single sample in a study of T cell responses to AZD1222 COVID-19 vaccine. Using immunoSEQ multiplex PCR, the repertoire was profiled, and TCRdb retains in-frame clones only, with some absent. This table has 100,000 to 150,000 clones, about 90% appearing once. Sequences were derived from peripheral blood, sampled on day 0 of AZD1222 vaccination. The receptors were sampled from an adult in good health. The CDR3 runs from the conserved cysteine through the conserved F or W. D genes are given only for firm matches. Where a row states a size, it is once, few, many or the class of an expanded clone; other rows omit it.

TGTGCCAGCAGTGCCCTTAGCGGGGGAGGAGAGACCCAGTACTTC CASSALSGGGETQYF once TRBJ2-5 TRBD2 TRBV2
TGTGCCAGCAAACGGGGGGGCAATCAGCCCCAGCATTTT CASKRGGNQPQHF . TRBJ1-5 . TRBV2
TGTGCCACCAAGGGGGGAGCAGATCCAGAGACCCAGTACTTC CATKGGADPETQYF . TRBJ2-5 . TRBV7-9
TGTGCCAGCAGTTACTCGGGACTAGTGGGTGAGCAGTTCTTC CASSYSGLVGEQFF . TRBJ2-1 TRBD2 TRBV6-6
TGTGCCAGTGGACAGGGGATCTACGAGCAGTACTTC CASGQGIYEQYF once TRBJ2-7 TRBD1 TRBV19
TGTGCCAGCAGCTTATTCTCCAGGGAGCAGTACTTC CASSLFSREQYF . TRBJ2-7 . TRBV7-2
TGTGCCAGCAGTGAATTGGGCAGGGGGCGGCAGCCCCAGCATTTT CASSELGRGRQPQHF . TRBJ1-5 TRBD1 TRBV6-1
TGTGCCAGCAGCTATAGCGCCTCCTACGAGCAGTACTTC CASSYSASYEQYF . TRBJ2-7 . TRBV3-1/TRBV3-2
TGTGCCAGCAGCCTAACAGGGGAGGGTGAAGCTTTCTTT CASSLTGEGEAFF . TRBJ1-1 TRBD1 TRBV3-1/TRBV3-2
TGTGCCAGCAGCACCAGGAACGGGGCCCACTATGGCTACACCTTC CASSTRNGAHYGYTF . TRBJ1-2 . TRBV7-9
TGTGCCAGCAGTGCGACAGGGGAAGAGACCCAGTACTTC CASSATGEETQYF . TRBJ2-5 TRBD1 TRBV25-1
TGTGCCAGCAGTTTTACCGCGGAGCAGTTCTTC CASSFTAEQFF . TRBJ2-1 . TRBV12-3/TRBV12-4
TGTGCCAGCAGCTTGGAACTGGGACTAGCGGGTCAAGAGACCCAGTACTTC CASSLELGLAGQETQYF . TRBJ2-5 TRBD2 TRBV5-4
TGTGCCAGTAGTATAGATCGTCGGCAAGGGCCGGGAAACACCATATATTTT CASSIDRRQGPGNTIYF . TRBJ1-3 . TRBV19
TGTGCCAGCAGTGAACCGGGACAGACAAATTCACCCCTCCACTTT CASSEPGQTNSPLHF . TRBJ1-6 TRBD1 TRBV6-1
TGCAGCGTTGAGGGGGGGACGCAAGAGACCCAGTACTTC CSVEGGTQETQYF once TRBJ2-5 TRBD2 TRBV29-1
TGTGCCAGCAGCTCGGATCAGGGTTCCTACAATGAGCAGTTCTTC CASSSDQGSYNEQFF . TRBJ2-1 . TRBV11-3
TGTGCCAGCAGTTTGGGACAGGGGGCGGGCGAGCAGTACTTC CASSLGQGAGEQYF . TRBJ2-7 TRBD1 TRBV28
TGTGCCAGCAGCTTAGCGGACTTGTCAATGAAGTATTTT CASSLADLSMKYF . TRBJ2-3 . TRBV7-8
TGTGCCAGCAGCCCACAGGGGAACTATGGCTACACCTTC CASSPQGNYGYTF . TRBJ1-2 TRBD1 TRBV14
TGTGCCAGCAGCTTAGTGGGACAGTCTGAAGCTTTCTTT CASSLVGQSEAFF . TRBJ1-1 TRBD1 TRBV7-9
TGTGCCAGCAGCAGTAGGGGAGGGCAGTTGAACTCCTACGAGCAGTACTTC CASSSRGGQLNSYEQYF few TRBJ2-7 TRBD2 TRBV7-2
TGTGCCAGCAGCGCCACCCCTAGCGGGGGGTTGGAGACCCAGTACTTC CASSATPSGGLETQYF . TRBJ2-5 TRBD2 TRBV7-8
TGTGCCAGCAGTGAAAGTAAAGGCAGCAATCAGCCCCAGCATTTT CASSESKGSNQPQHF . TRBJ1-5 . TRBV6-1
TGTGCCAGCAGTGATGGACTAGCGGGAGCTTTCTACAATGAGCAGTTCTTC CASSDGLAGAFYNEQFF . TRBJ2-1 TRBD2 TRBV6-1